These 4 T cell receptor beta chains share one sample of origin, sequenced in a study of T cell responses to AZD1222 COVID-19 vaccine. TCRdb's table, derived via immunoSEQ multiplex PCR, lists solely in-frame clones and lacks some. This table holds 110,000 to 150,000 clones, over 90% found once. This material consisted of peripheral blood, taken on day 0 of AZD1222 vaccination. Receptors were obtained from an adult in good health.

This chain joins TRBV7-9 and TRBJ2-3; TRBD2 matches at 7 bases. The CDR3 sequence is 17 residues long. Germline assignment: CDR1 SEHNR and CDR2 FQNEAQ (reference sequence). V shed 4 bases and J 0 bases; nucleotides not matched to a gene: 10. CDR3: CASSWGLAEESTDTQYF. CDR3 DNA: TGTGCCAGCAGCTGGGGCCTAGCGGAGGAAAGCACAGATACGCAGTATTTT. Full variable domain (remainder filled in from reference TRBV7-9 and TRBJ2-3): DTGVSQNPRHKITKRGQNVTFRCDPISEHNRLYWYRQTLGQGPEFLTYFQNEAQLEKSRLLSDRFSAERPKGSFSTLEIQRTEQGDSAMYLCASSWGLAEESTDTQYFGPGTRLTVL.

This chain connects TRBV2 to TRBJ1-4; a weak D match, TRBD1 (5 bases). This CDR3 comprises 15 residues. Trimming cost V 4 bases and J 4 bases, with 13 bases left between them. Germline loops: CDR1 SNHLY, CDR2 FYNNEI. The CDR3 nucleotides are TGTGCCAGCAGTGCCTTAGGGGTGTTTAATGAAAAACTGTTTTTT. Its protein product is CASSALGVFNEKLFF.

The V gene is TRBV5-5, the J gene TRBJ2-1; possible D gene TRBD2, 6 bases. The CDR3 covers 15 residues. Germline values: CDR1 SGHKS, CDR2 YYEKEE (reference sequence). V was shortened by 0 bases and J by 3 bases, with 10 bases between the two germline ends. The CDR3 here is CASSLAVADYNEQFF. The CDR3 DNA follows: TGTGCCAGCAGCTTGGCGGTAGCGGACTACAATGAGCAGTTCTTC.

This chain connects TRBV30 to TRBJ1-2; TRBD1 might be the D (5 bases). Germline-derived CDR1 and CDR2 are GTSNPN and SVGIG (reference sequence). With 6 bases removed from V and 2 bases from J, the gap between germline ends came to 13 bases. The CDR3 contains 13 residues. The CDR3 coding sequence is TGTGCCTGCCACGGGGGTCTCAACTATGGCTACACCTTC. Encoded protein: CACHGGLNYGYTF.